The clone carrying this T cell receptor (beta chain) has just one count. No antigen is known for it. Clones were read by immunoSEQ multiplex PCR, and TCRdb kept only the in-frame ones, dropping some. Of fewer than 400,000 clones listed, roughly 88% were seen once; the top ten hold around 0.8%. These data are taken from a study of cytomegalovirus exposure and HLA in healthy donors. Overall study context: In a later analysis, it was reported that the roughly 120 validation repertoires had been produced on the same platform as the 670 or so repertoires belonging to the first cohort.

General study points: Diagnosis of cytomegalovirus status made by the classifier reportedly showed high specificity and sensitivity.

The specimen was PBMCs. This clonotype was obtained from a woman between 18 and 29 years old in good health and CMV-seronegative.

CDR3 nucleotides: TGTGCCAGCAGCCCCGGGGGGCCTGGGGATGAGCAGTTCTTC. Amino acid sequence: CASSPGGPGDEQFF. The chain is built from TRBV6-5 and TRBJ2-1; maybe TRBD2 (7 bases). Trimming removed 6 bases from V and 8 bases from J, with 17 bases in between. CDR3 length: 14 residues. Germline assignment: CDR1 MNHEY and CDR2 SVGAGI.